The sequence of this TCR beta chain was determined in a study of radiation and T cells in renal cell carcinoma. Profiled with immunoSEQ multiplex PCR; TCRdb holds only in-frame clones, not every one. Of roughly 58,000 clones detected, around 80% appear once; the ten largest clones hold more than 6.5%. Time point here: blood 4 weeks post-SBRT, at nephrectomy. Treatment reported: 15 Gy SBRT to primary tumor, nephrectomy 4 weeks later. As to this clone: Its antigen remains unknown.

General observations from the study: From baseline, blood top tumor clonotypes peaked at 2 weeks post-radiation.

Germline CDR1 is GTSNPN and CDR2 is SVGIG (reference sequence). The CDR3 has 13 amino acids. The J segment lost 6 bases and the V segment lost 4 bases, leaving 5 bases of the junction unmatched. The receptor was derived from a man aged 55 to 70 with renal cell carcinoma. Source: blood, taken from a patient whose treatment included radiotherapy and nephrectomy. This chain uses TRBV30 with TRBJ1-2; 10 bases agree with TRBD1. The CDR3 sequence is CAWTRGTGDGYTF. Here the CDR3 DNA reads TGTGCCTGGACTCGTGGGACAGGGGATGGCTACACCTTC. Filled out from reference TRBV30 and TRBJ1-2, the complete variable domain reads SQTIHQWPATLVQPVGSPLSLECTVEGTSNPNLYWYRQAAGRGLQLLFYSVGIGQISSEVPQNLSASRPQDRQFILSSKKLLLSDSGFYLCAWTRGTGDGYTFGSGTRLTVV.